This T cell receptor beta chain was recovered during a study of shared clonotypes between healthy human individuals. CD45RO-negative CD8 cells positively selected for CCR7 made up the naive population, which excluded terminally differentiated effector memory CD45RA+ cells. Study results and limitations: Sharing across four donors was seen in roughly 5% of naive CD4 clonotypes. Non-shared clonotypes were found to have lower generation probabilities than the clonotypes that were shared by all four of the sorted-subset donors.

V gave up 4 bases and J gave up 3 bases, with 8 bases separating them. This CDR3 comprises 12 residues. Germline CDR1 SGHRS, CDR2 YFSETQ. A note on this clone: What it binds is unknown.

The authors split each subset's genomic DNA evenly across several immunoSEQ plates. The input for sorted-subset replicate PCRs was around 0.2 ug DNA, some 28,000 T cell genomes. The method was immunoSEQ multiplex PCR; TCRdb's version includes in-frame clones alone and lacks a portion of them. The sample consists of approximately 1.9 million clones, about 94% of them appearing once. Material: naive CD8+ T cells from PBMCs. The rearrangement joins TRBV5-1 to TRBJ2-7; D uncertain. The TCR comes from a man aged 18 to 35 in good health. Some clones in this sample may be carry-over from other donors' samples. DNA for the CDR3: TGCGCCAGCAGCCCTAGAAACTACGAGCAGTACTTC. Its protein product is CASSPRNYEQYF.